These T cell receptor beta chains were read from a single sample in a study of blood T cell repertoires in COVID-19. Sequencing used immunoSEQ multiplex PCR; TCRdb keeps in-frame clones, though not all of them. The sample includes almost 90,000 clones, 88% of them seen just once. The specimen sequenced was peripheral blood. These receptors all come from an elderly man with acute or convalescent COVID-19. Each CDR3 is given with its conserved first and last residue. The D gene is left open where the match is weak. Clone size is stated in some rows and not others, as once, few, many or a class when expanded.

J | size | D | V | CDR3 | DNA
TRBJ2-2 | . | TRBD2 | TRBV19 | CASTSGSNTGELFF | TGTGCCAGCACTAGCGGGAGTAACACCGGGGAGCTGTTTTTT
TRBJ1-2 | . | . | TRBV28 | CASRPQTYGYTF | TGTGCCAGCAGACCTCAGACTTATGGCTACACCTTC
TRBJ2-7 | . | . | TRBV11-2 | CASSLVAAATSYEQYF | TGTGCCAGCAGCTTAGTAGCAGCAGCCACCTCCTACGAGCAGTACTTC
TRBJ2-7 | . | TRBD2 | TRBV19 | CASSPLKLAGNEQYF | TGTGCCAGTTCCCCTCTGAAACTAGCGGGAAACGAGCAGTACTTC
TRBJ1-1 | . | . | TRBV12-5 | CASYLGGRAEAFF | TGTGCTAGCTACCTGGGGGGTCGTGCTGAAGCTTTCTTT
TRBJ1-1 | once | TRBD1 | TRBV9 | CASSTRDSDTEAFF | TGTGCCAGCAGCACCCGGGACAGTGACACTGAAGCTTTCTTT
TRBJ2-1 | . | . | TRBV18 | CASSPPNGWGGLRQFF | TGTGCCAGCTCACCACCGAACGGGTGGGGGGGCCTTCGGCAGTTCTTC
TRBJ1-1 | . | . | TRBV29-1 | CSVVRDIGTEAFF | TGCAGCGTTGTCCGGGACATCGGCACTGAAGCTTTCTTT
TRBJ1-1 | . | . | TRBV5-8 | CASSLVVQVNTEAFF | TGTGCCAGCAGCTTGGTGGTGCAGGTGAACACTGAAGCTTTCTTT
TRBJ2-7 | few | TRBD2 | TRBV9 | CASSVSGTSYEQYF | TGTGCCAGCAGCGTTTCCGGGACTAGCTACGAGCAGTACTTC
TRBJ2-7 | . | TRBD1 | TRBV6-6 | CASSPTGGLSYEQYF | TGTGCCAGCAGCCCGACAGGGGGCCTATCCTACGAGCAGTACTTC
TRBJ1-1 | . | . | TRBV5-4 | CASSAGGTASTEAFF | TGTGCCAGCAGCGCGGGGGGCACGGCGAGCACTGAAGCTTTCTTT
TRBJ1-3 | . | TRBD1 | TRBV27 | CASSPDRVFGNTIYF | TGTGCCAGCAGCCCAGACAGGGTATTTGGAAACACCATATATTTT
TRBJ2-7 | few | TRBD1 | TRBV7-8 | CASSLGGQVSSYEQYF | TGTGCCAGCAGCTTGGGTGGACAGGTCAGCTCCTACGAGCAGTACTTC
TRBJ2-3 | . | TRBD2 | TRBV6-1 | CASRTSGTTDTQYF | TGTGCCAGCCGTACTAGCGGGACAACAGATACGCAGTATTTT
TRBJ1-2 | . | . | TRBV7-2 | CASSSPPWGREGYTF | TGTGCCAGCAGCTCCCCCCCCTGGGGGCGCGAGGGCTACACCTTC
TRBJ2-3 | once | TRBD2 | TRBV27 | CASRASGGNTDTQYF | TGTGCCAGCAGAGCAAGCGGGGGGAACACAGATACGCAGTATTTT
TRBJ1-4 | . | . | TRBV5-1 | CASSLGDIYEKLFF | TGCGCCAGCAGCTTAGGGGACATCTATGAAAAACTGTTTTTT
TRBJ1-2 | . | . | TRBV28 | CASGQGSYGYTF | TGTGCCAGCGGCCAGGGGTCCTATGGCTACACCTTC
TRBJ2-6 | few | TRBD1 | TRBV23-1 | CASSHTGTGDVGANVLTF | TGCGCCAGCAGTCACACCGGGACAGGGGACGTCGGGGCCAACGTCCTGACTTTC
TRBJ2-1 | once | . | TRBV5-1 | CASSLFGLNEQFF | TGCGCCAGCAGCTTGTTCGGACTCAATGAGCAGTTCTTC
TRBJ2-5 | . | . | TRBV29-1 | CSVGHETQYF | TGCAGCGTTGGTCATGAGACCCAGTACTTC
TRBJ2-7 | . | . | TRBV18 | CASSPQSAFEQYF | TGTGCCAGCTCACCACAGAGCGCCTTCGAGCAGTACTTC
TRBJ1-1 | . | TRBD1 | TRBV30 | CAWSVGTVEAFF | TGTGCCTGGAGTGTCGGGACAGTTGAAGCTTTCTTT
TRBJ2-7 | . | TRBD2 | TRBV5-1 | CASSLAQTSGTYEQYF | TGCGCCAGCAGCTTGGCCCAGACTAGCGGCACCTACGAGCAGTACTTC
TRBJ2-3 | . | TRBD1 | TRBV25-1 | CASASRNRGLLDTQYF | TGTGCCAGCGCCTCCAGGAATAGGGGGCTTCTAGATACGCAGTATTTT
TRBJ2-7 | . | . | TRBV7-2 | CASSFGVLSSYEQYF | TGTGCCAGCAGCTTCGGGGTACTCAGCTCCTACGAGCAGTACTTC
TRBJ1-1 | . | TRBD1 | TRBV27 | CASTPGQGRSPEAFF | TGTGCCAGCACTCCCGGACAGGGTCGGAGCCCTGAAGCTTTCTTT
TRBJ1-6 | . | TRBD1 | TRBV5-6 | CASSRPPDREISPLHF | TGTGCCAGCAGCCGACCCCCGGACAGGGAAATCTCACCCCTCCACTTT
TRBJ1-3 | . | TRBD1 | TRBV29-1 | CSAQGVRGNTIYF | TGCAGCGCTCAGGGGGTGAGAGGAAACACCATATATTTT
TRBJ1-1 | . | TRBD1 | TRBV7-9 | CASSLRQGMNTEAFF | TGTGCCAGCAGCTTGCGACAGGGGATGAACACTGAAGCTTTCTTT
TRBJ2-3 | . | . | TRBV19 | CASSTGGTTDTQYF | TGTGCCAGTAGTACTGGAGGCACCACAGATACGCAGTATTTT
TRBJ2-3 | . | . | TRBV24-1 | CATSDPFRERTDTQYF | TGTGCCACCAGTGATCCATTCCGGGAACGGACAGATACGCAGTATTTT
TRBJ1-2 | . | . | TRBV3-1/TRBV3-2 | CASSHKRDNGYTF | TGTGCCAGCAGCCACAAAAGGGACAATGGCTACACCTTC
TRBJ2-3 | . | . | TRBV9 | CASSVLFSDTQYF | TGTGCCAGCAGCGTATTATTTTCAGATACGCAGTATTTT